Listed below are T cell receptor beta chains from one sample, sequenced in a study of T-cell reconstitution after alpha-beta-depleted transplantation in children. TCRdb re-called the PCR reads through MiXCR, storing one row per CDR3 protein. Counted here are about 300,000 distinct CDR3 sequences, around 10% occurring once; the ten biggest clones make up less than 9%. Sequencing used PBMCs, obtained before TCRalphabeta/CD19-depleted stem cell transplant. All receptors come from a boy younger than two with acute myeloid leukemia, due to receive a stem cell transplant. Each CDR3 is given without its conserved first and last residue. A D gene is named only where the DNA matches it firmly. Only part of the rows carry a size: once, few, many, or a class if the clone is expanded.

V gene: TRBV20-1; clone size: many; D gene: -; CDR3 protein: SAPLRNNEQF
V gene: TRBV12-3/TRBV12-4; clone size: many; D gene: TRBD2; CDR3 protein: ASSPQSGGTNEQF
V gene: TRBV6-1; clone size: -; D gene: -; CDR3 protein: ASSTQAAENHQETQY
V gene: TRBV10-2; clone size: -; D gene: TRBD1; CDR3 protein: ASSERAGGAEKLF
V gene: TRBV27; clone size: many; D gene: -; CDR3 protein: ASSLRSGGTTIY
V gene: TRBV6-5; clone size: many; D gene: -; CDR3 protein: ASGDLGQEAF
V gene: TRBV18; clone size: many; D gene: TRBD2; CDR3 protein: ASSPPVGGRYEQY
V gene: TRBV11-2; clone size: -; D gene: -; CDR3 protein: ASREGRGRRSEQF
V gene: TRBV7-9; clone size: few; D gene: TRBD1; CDR3 protein: ASSLPGQAWAYEQY
V gene: TRBV3-1; clone size: -; D gene: -; CDR3 protein: ASSPGLITYEQY
V gene: TRBV27; clone size: many; D gene: TRBD1; CDR3 protein: ASSRRGQGEQY
V gene: TRBV4-1; clone size: many; D gene: -; CDR3 protein: ASSQGWSTDTQY
V gene: TRBV9; clone size: few; D gene: TRBD2; CDR3 protein: ASSVAYRGGSSYNEQF
V gene: TRBV24-1; clone size: few; D gene: -; CDR3 protein: ATQTSRGNQPQH
V gene: TRBV10-3; clone size: many; D gene: -; CDR3 protein: AISVEDRDTDTQY
V gene: TRBV18; clone size: many; D gene: -; CDR3 protein: ASSASNTEAF
V gene: TRBV12-5; clone size: many; D gene: -; CDR3 protein: ASGRQSNEQF
V gene: TRBV7-3; clone size: few; D gene: -; CDR3 protein: ASSLVRGVDTGELF
V gene: TRBV5-1; clone size: -; D gene: TRBD2; CDR3 protein: ASSPTSGGTGELF
V gene: TRBV3-1; clone size: many; D gene: TRBD2; CDR3 protein: ASSRGTSGQETQY
V gene: TRBV14; clone size: many; D gene: -; CDR3 protein: ASSLSSYNEQF
V gene: TRBV4-1; clone size: many; D gene: TRBD2; CDR3 protein: ASSRGSSGGPYEQY
V gene: TRBV14; clone size: many; D gene: TRBD2; CDR3 protein: ASSQDTLFDGRGLNQETQY
V gene: TRBV20-1; clone size: few; D gene: -; CDR3 protein: SASSPTPGEQY
V gene: TRBV4-3; clone size: many; D gene: -; CDR3 protein: ASSQDSGWTPDTQY
V gene: TRBV7-9; clone size: many; D gene: -; CDR3 protein: ASSLPTQETQY
V gene: TRBV28; clone size: many; D gene: -; CDR3 protein: ASRLTDFSTDTQY
V gene: TRBV5-1; clone size: many; D gene: -; CDR3 protein: ASSSQGGEQY
V gene: TRBV18; clone size: many; D gene: -; CDR3 protein: ASSRGTQETQY
V gene: TRBV7-9; clone size: few; D gene: -; CDR3 protein: ASSSAGTLSYEQY
V gene: TRBV28; clone size: few; D gene: -; CDR3 protein: ASSLEGGGANVLT
V gene: TRBV20-1; clone size: many; D gene: -; CDR3 protein: SAIDRRKGDTQY
V gene: TRBV6-1; clone size: many; D gene: -; CDR3 protein: ASSEEF
V gene: TRBV9; clone size: many; D gene: -; CDR3 protein: ASSVDLRSYEQY
V gene: TRBV20-1; clone size: many; D gene: TRBD2; CDR3 protein: SATSGGLEQY
V gene: TRBV4-2; clone size: few; D gene: -; CDR3 protein: ASSQDRGYNEQF
V gene: TRBV7-2; clone size: many; D gene: -; CDR3 protein: ASSPGDETQY
V gene: TRBV10-3; clone size: many; D gene: TRBD1; CDR3 protein: AISRTGDGYT
V gene: TRBV19; clone size: -; D gene: TRBD1; CDR3 protein: ASSIPGTGSVAF
V gene: TRBV5-1; clone size: many; D gene: TRBD1; CDR3 protein: ASSPSRDRGQNEQY
V gene: TRBV5-1; clone size: many; D gene: -; CDR3 protein: ASRGGFEQY
V gene: TRBV28; clone size: many; D gene: -; CDR3 protein: ASRSRSSYNEQF
V gene: TRBV4-2; clone size: many; D gene: -; CDR3 protein: ASSQPGGLRNIQY
V gene: TRBV3-1; clone size: -; D gene: -; CDR3 protein: ASSEAGGYEQY
V gene: TRBV11-1; clone size: -; D gene: TRBD2; CDR3 protein: ASSSSTSVWETQY
V gene: TRBV5-6; clone size: -; D gene: -; CDR3 protein: ASSEGFRSQETQY
V gene: TRBV28; clone size: many; D gene: -; CDR3 protein: ASSFMEDSGNSPLH
V gene: TRBV23-1; clone size: -; D gene: -; CDR3 protein: ASTPHSYNEQF
V gene: TRBV12-3/TRBV12-4; clone size: many; D gene: -; CDR3 protein: ASSSYRHSTNEKLF
V gene: TRBV19; clone size: -; D gene: -; CDR3 protein: ASSIRANQPQH
V gene: TRBV5-6; clone size: many; D gene: -; CDR3 protein: ASSPGSPGNEQF
V gene: TRBV5-5; clone size: many; D gene: -; CDR3 protein: ASSPFGPEAF
V gene: TRBV27; clone size: -; D gene: -; CDR3 protein: ASNGGQGYT